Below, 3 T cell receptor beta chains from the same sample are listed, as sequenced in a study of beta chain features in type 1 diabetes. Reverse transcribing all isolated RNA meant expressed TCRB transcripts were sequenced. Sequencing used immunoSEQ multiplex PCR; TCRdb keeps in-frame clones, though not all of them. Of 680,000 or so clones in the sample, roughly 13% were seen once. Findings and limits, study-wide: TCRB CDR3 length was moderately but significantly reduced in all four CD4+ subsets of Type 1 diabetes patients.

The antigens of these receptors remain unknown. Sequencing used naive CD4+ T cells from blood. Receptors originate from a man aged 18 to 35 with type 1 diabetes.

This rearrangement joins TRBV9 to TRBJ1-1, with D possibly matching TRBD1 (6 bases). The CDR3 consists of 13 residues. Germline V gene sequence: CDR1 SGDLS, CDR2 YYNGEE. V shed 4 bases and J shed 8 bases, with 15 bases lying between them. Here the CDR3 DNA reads TGTGCCAGCAGCCCCAGTCCCGGACAGGAAGCTTTCTTT. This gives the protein CASSPSPGQEAFF.

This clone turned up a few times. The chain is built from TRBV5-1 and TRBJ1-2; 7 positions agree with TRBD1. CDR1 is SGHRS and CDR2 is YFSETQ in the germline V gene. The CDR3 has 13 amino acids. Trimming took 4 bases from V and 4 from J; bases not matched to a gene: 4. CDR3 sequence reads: CASSVGQSYGYTF. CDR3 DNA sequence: TGCGCCAGCAGCGTGGGACAGTCCTATGGCTACACCTTC.

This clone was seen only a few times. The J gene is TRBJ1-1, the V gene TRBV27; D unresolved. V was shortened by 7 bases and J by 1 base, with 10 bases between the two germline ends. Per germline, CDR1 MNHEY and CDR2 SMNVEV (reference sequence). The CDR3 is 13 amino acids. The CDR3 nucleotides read TGTGCCAGCAACAAGGGAACGAACACTGAAGCTTTCTTT. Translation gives CASNKGTNTEAFF.